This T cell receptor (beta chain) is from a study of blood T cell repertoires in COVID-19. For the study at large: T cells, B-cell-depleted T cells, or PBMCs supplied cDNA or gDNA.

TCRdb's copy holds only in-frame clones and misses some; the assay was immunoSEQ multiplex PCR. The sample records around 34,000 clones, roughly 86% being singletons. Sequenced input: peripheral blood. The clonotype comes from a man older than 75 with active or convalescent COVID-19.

Written as DNA, the CDR3 is TGTGCCAGCTCTCCGGGACTCGGGGGAGATACGCAGTATTTT. This gives the protein CASSPGLGGDTQYF. The chain is built from TRBV7-3 and TRBJ2-3, with D perhaps matching TRBD2 (6 bases). V dropped 8 bases and J dropped 5 bases, with 17 bases sitting between them. The CDR3 covers 14 residues. In germline, CDR1 is SGHTA, CDR2 FQGTGA.